The 18 T cell receptor beta chains below were found in one sample sequenced in a study of blood T cell repertoires in COVID-19. Profiling relied on immunoSEQ multiplex PCR, and the TCRdb table lists in-frame clones only, not all of them. The top ten hold over 2% of the sample, which has 200,000 to 300,000 clones, 87% seen once. Sequenced input: peripheral blood. These TCRs come from a woman between 50 and 59 years old with acute or convalescent COVID-19.

This chain connects TRBV19 to TRBJ2-1; TRBD1 matches at 7 bases. This CDR3 contains 15 residues. V dropped 7 bases and J dropped 4; count of bases not matched to a gene: 10. Germline V gene lookup returns CDR1 LNHDA and CDR2 SQIVND (reference sequence). The CDR3 DNA sequence: TGTGCCAGTACCCCCGACAGGGCCCAGTACAATGAGCAGTTCTTC. It is translated as CASTPDRAQYNEQFF. The entire variable domain, with the rest obtained from reference TRBV19 and TRBJ2-1, is as follows: DGGITQSPKYLFRKEGQNVTLSCEQNLNHDAMYWYRQDPGQGLRLIYYSQIVNDFQKGDIAEGYSVSREKKESFPLTVTSAQKNPTAFYLCASTPDRAQYNEQFFGPGTRLTVL.

This clone was observed a handful of times. Other DNA sequences of this sample code for an identical CDR3. The chain links TRBV5-1 to TRBJ1-1; TRBD1 is a possible D gene (6 bases). The V end was cut by 5 bases, the J end by 1 base, with 12 bases between. The CDR3 is 14 amino acids. CDR1 is SGHRS, CDR2 YFSETQ, per germline. This CDR3 is CASSSGQANTEAFF. The CDR3 DNA sequence: TGCGCCAGCAGTTCGGGACAAGCGAACACTGAAGCTTTCTTT.

The chain combines TRBV19 with TRBJ1-5, with D tentatively TRBD1 (5 bases). Trimming stripped 3 bases from V and 4 bases from J, with 7 bases between. CDR3 size: 13 residues. CDR1 is LNHDA and CDR2 is SQIVND in the germline V gene (reference sequence). CDR3 DNA: TGTGCCAGTAGTATGGGGGGGAATCAGCCCCAGCATTTT. Translation: CASSMGGNQPQHF. Looking up the rest from reference TRBV19 and TRBJ1-5 gives the full variable domain: DGGITQSPKYLFRKEGQNVTLSCEQNLNHDAMYWYRQDPGQGLRLIYYSQIVNDFQKGDIAEGYSVSREKKESFPLTVTSAQKNPTAFYLCASSMGGNQPQHFGDGTRLSIL.

The chain has TRBV4-2 and TRBJ2-1, with 12 bases matching TRBD2. Germline V gene lookup returns CDR1 LGHNA and CDR2 YNFKEQ. The length of the CDR3 is 16 residues. J lost 2 bases, V lost 2 bases, and 1 base had no gene match. CDR3 region: CASSQTSGRTYNEQFF. CDR3 in DNA: TGTGCCAGCAGCCAAACTAGCGGGAGGACCTACAATGAGCAGTTCTTC.

The rearrangement joins TRBV4-1 to TRBJ2-1; 13 bases align to TRBD2. CDR1 is MGHRA and CDR2 is YSYEKL in the germline V gene. J gave up 4 bases and V 4 bases, and 10 bases lay outside the gene matches. The CDR3 length is 18 residues. CDR3 DNA: TGCGCCAGCAGCCCCCGGGAGACTAGCGGGAGGTTATACAATGAGCAGTTCTTC. It encodes CASSPRETSGRLYNEQFF.

This sequence joins TRBV5-1 and TRBJ1-5; the D gene is possibly TRBD1 (6 bases). V dropped 5 bases and J dropped 2 bases, with 11 bases sitting between them. Per germline, CDR1 SGHRS and CDR2 YFSETQ. The length of the CDR3 is 14 residues. The chain's CDR3 is CASRRDTGNQPQHF. DNA of the CDR3: TGCGCCAGCAGGAGGGACACGGGCAATCAGCCCCAGCATTTT.

The chain carries TRBV19 and TRBJ1-5; D remains unclear. V gave up 3 bases and J gave up 2 bases, with 11 bases separating them. The CDR3 contains 15 residues. CDR1 is LNHDA, CDR2 SQIVND, per germline (reference sequence). CDR3 sequence reads: CASSIKGGRNQPQHF. CDR3 bases: TGTGCCAGTAGTATTAAAGGAGGACGCAATCAGCCCCAGCATTTT.

In this sample, this clone turned up once. The chain recombines TRBV6-1 with TRBJ1-4; 9 bases are shared with TRBD1. The CDR3 length is 16 residues. Germline values: CDR1 MNHNS, CDR2 SASEGT. Germline trimming cut 4 bases from V and 7 bases from J; bases unmatched to any gene: 10. The CDR3 DNA reads as TGTGCCAGCAGTGCTCAGACAGGGGGAGAGGGTGAAAAACTGTTTTTT. Its protein product is CASSAQTGGEGEKLFF.

In its sample, this clone was seen many times. The chain employs TRBV2 and TRBJ2-7; D gene ambiguous. The germline V gene has CDR1 SNHLY and CDR2 FYNNEI. The CDR3 runs 12 residues. V shed 4 bases and J shed 1 base, with 5 bases lying between them. CDR3 nucleotides: TGTGCCAGCAGTGGTCAGTCCTACGAGCAGTACTTC. Translation gives CASSGQSYEQYF.

The count of this clone is one. This chain uses TRBV28 with TRBJ2-7; 9 bases agree with TRBD1. The CDR3 loop spans 15 amino acids. The V segment lost 5 bases and the J segment 2 bases; nucleotides outside the gene matches: 7. The germline CDR1 and CDR2 sequences are MDHEN and SYDVKM. The CDR3 is CASSQGTGNTYEQYF. CDR3 DNA: TGTGCCAGCAGTCAAGGGACAGGGAATACCTACGAGCAGTACTTC.

The rearrangement joins TRBV10-3 to TRBJ1-2; possibly TRBD1 for D (5 bases). The length of the CDR3 is 15 residues. V lost 5 bases to trimming and J lost 3 bases, with 16 bases between them. From germline, CDR1 is ENHRY and CDR2 SYGVKD. CDR3 sequence (DNA): TGTGCCATCAGTATGGCGGGACGGGAAGACTATGGCTACACCTTC. Translation: CAISMAGREDYGYTF.

This clone was seen a single time. The genes are TRBV6-5 and TRBJ1-2, with D perhaps matching TRBD1 (6 bases). V lost 7 bases to trimming and J lost 7 bases, with 16 bases between them. This CDR3 has 13 amino acids. The V gene's germline CDR1 is MNHEY and CDR2 SVGAGI. The CDR3 loop is CASTPNRAGGYTF. CDR3 DNA sequence: TGTGCCAGCACCCCGAACAGGGCGGGTGGCTACACCTTC.

This chain links TRBV2 with TRBJ1-5; weak D call: TRBD1 (5 bases). The CDR3 covers 14 residues. With 8 bases removed from V and 0 bases from J, the gap between germline ends came to 11 bases. Germline V gene sequence: CDR1 SNHLY, CDR2 FYNNEI. The CDR3, as DNA: TGTGCCAGCTTTGACAGAGATAGCAATCAGCCCCAGCATTTT. Its protein product is CASFDRDSNQPQHF.

This chain joins TRBV9 and TRBJ2-7, with D maybe TRBD2 (7 bases). V lost 3 bases, J lost 5 bases, and 9 bases lay in between. CDR3 size: 12 residues. From germline, CDR1 is SGDLS and CDR2 YYNGEE. This CDR3 reads CASSEGGDEQYF. CDR3 nucleotides: TGTGCCAGCAGCGAGGGGGGGGACGAGCAGTACTTC. Full variable domain (remainder filled in from reference TRBV9 and TRBJ2-7): DSGVTQTPKHLITATGQRVTLRCSPRSGDLSVYWYQQSLDQGLQFLIQYYNGEERAKGNILERFSAQQFPDLHSELNLSSLELGDSALYFCASSEGGDEQYFGPGTRLTVT.

About this clone itself: This sample also contains other DNA sequences that code for the same CDR3. The chain carries TRBV7-2 and TRBJ1-2; D ambiguous. The CDR3 consists of 14 residues. From germline, CDR1 is SGHTA and CDR2 FQGNSA. V lost 2 bases and J lost 0, with 7 bases in between. The CDR3 loop is CASSLSGSNYGYTF. For the CDR3, the DNA is TGTGCCAGCAGCTTATCAGGTTCTAACTATGGCTACACCTTC.

V is TRBV27 and J is TRBJ1-2, with unresolved D. V lost 3 bases and J lost 2, with 7 bases in between. Germline assignment: CDR1 MNHEY and CDR2 SMNVEV (reference sequence). CDR3 length: 13 amino acids. For the CDR3, the DNA is TGTGCCAGCAGTTTCGCAGGAAACTATGGCTACACCTTC. Protein product: CASSFAGNYGYTF.

The CDR3 DNA is TGTGCCATCAGTGAGTCGCGGGGGGCGCTACCTTCCTACGAGCAGTACTTC. It yields the protein CAISESRGALPSYEQYF. The V call is TRBV10-3, the J call TRBJ2-7, with TRBD2 matching over 8 bases. The germline V gene encodes CDR1 ENHRY and CDR2 SYGVKD. Trimming removed 0 bases from V and 1 base from J; junction bases left unmatched: 8. There are 17 residues in the CDR3.

The CDR3, as DNA: TGTGCCAGCAGCTTGCAGGGGGTCGGGGCCAACGTCCTGACTTTC. This translates into CASSLQGVGANVLTF. This chain connects TRBV7-3 to TRBJ2-6, with TRBD1 matching 7 bases. The CDR3 covers 15 residues. CDR1 SGHTA and CDR2 FQGTGA come from the germline V gene. V was pared by 3 bases and J by 4 bases, with 3 bases of the junction left unmatched.